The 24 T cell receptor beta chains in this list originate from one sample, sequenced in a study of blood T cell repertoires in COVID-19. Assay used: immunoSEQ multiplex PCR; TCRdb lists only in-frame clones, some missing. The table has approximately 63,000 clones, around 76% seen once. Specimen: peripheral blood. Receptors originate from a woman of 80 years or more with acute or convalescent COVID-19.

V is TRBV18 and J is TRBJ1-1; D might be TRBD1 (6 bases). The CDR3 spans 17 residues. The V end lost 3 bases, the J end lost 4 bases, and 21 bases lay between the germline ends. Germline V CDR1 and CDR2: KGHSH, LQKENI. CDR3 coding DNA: TGTGCCAGCTCACCCTTGGCGGGGGGCCGTGCGGGCACTGAAGCTTTCTTT. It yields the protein CASSPLAGGRAGTEAFF. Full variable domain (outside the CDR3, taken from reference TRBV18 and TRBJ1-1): NAGVMQNPRHLVRRRGQEARLRCSPMKGHSHVYWYRQLPEEGLKFMVYLQKENIIDESGMPKERFSAEFPKEGPSILRIQQVVRGDSAAYFCASSPLAGGRAGTEAFFGQGTRLTVV.

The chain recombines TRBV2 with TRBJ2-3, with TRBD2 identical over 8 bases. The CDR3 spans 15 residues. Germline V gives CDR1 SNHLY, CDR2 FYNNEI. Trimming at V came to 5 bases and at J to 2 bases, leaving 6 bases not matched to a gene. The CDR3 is CASSRASGPTDTQYF. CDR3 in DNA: TGTGCCAGCAGTAGGGCTAGCGGGCCCACAGATACGCAGTATTTT.

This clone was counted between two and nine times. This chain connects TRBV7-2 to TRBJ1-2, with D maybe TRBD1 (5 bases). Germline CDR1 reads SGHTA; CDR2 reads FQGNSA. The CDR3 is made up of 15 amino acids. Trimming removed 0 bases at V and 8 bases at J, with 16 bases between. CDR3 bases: TGTGCCAGCAGCTTAGCAGGGGTCGGGTCGGTAGGCTACACCTTC. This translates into CASSLAGVGSVGYTF.

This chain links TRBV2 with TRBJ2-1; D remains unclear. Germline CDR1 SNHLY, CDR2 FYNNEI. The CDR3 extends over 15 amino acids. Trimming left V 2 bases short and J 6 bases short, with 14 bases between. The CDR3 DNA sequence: TGTGCCAGCAGTGAACTACGGTTTACTGGCAATGAGCAGTTCTTC. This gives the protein CASSELRFTGNEQFF.

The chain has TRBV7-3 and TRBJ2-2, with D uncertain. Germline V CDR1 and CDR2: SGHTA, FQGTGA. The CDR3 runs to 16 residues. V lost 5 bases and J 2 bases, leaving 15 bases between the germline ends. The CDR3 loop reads CASSPSPTTNTGELFF. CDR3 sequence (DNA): TGTGCCAGCAGCCCCTCCCCGACAACAAACACCGGGGAGCTGTTTTTT.

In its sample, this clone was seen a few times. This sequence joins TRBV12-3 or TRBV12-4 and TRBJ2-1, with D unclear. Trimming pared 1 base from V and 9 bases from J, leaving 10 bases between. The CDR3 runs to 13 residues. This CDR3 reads CASSLGYIGEQFF. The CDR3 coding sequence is TGTGCCAGCAGTTTAGGATATATCGGTGAGCAGTTCTTC.

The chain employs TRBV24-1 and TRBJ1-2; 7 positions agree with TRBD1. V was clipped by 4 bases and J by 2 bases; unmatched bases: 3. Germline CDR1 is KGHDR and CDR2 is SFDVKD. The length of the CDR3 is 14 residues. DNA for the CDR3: TGTGCCACCAGTGAGCCGACAGGGAACTATGGCTACACCTTC. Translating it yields CATSEPTGNYGYTF.

In nucleotides, the CDR3 is TGCGCCAGCAGCCATCATGACAGGGGCTTGGCTTTCTTT. As protein: CASSHHDRGLAFF. The chain combines TRBV4-3 with TRBJ1-1, with 8 bases matching TRBD1. The CDR3 contains 13 residues. V lost 3 bases, J lost 11 bases, and 8 bases stayed unmatched. CDR1 is LGHNA and CDR2 is YSLEER in the germline V gene.

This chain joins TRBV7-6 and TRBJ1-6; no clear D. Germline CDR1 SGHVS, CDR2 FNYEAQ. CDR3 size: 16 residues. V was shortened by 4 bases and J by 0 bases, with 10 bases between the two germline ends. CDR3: CASSSGLSSYNSPLHF. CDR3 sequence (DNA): TGTGCCAGCAGCTCAGGATTGAGCTCCTATAATTCACCCCTCCACTTT. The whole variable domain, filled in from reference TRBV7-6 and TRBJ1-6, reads GAGVSQSPRYKVTKRGQDVALRCDPISGHVSLYWYRQALGQGPEFLTYFNYEAQQDKSGLPNDRFSAERPEGSISTLTIQRTEQRDSAMYRCASSSGLSSYNSPLHFGNGTRLTVT.

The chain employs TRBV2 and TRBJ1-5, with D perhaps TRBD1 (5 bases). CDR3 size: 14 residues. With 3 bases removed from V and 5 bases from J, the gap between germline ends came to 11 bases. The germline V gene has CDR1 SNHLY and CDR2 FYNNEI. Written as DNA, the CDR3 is TGTGCCAGCAGTGAGGAGACAGTTTATCAGCCCCAGCATTTT. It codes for CASSEETVYQPQHF. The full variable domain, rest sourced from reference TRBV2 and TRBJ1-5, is EPEVTQTPSHQVTQMGQEVILRCVPISNHLYFYWYRQILGQKVEFLVSFYNNEISEKSEIFDDQFSVERPDGSNFTLKIRSTKLEDSAMYFCASSEETVYQPQHFGDGTRLSIL.

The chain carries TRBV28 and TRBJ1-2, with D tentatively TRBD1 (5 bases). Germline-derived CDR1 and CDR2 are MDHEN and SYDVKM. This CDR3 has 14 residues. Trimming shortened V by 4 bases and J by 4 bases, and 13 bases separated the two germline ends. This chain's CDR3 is CASSSHQGSYGYTF. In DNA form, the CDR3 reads TGTGCCAGCAGTTCCCACCAGGGTAGCTATGGCTACACCTTC.

CDR3 region: CASSPDRRTYGYTF. The CDR3 region has the DNA TGTGCCAGCAGCCCGGACAGGCGGACCTATGGCTACACCTTC. This chain connects TRBV7-2 to TRBJ1-2; 7 nucleotides line up with TRBD1. The CDR3 has 14 residues. CDR1 is SGHTA and CDR2 is FQGNSA in the germline V gene. J lost 4 bases, V lost 5 bases, and 7 bases had no gene match.

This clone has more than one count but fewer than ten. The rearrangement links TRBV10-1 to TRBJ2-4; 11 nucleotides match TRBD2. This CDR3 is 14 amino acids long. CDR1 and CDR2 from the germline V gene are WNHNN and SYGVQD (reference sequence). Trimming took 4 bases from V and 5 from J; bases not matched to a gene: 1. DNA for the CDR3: TGCGCCAGCAGTGTAGCGGGAGGGGAAAACATTCAGTACTTC. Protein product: CASSVAGGENIQYF.

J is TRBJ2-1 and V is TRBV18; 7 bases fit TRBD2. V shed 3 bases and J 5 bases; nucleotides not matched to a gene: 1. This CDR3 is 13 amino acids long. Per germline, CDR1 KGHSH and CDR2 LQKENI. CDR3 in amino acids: CASSPGLDNEQFF. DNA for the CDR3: TGTGCCAGCTCACCCGGACTAGACAATGAGCAGTTCTTC.

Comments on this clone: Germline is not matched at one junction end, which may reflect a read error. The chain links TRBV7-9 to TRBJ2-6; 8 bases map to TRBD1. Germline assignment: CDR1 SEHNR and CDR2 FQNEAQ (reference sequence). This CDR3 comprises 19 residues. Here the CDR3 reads CASSYQPGQAPLGANILTF. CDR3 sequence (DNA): TGTGCCAGCAGTTATCAACCGGGACAGGCACCTCTGGGGGCCAACATCCTGACTTTC.

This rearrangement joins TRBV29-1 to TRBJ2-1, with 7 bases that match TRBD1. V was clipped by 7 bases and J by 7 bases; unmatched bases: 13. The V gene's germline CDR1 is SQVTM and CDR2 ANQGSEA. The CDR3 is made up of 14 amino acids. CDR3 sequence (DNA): TGCAGCGGACGATTCGGGGACAGCTCTAATGAGCAGTTCTTC. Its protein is CSGRFGDSSNEQFF.

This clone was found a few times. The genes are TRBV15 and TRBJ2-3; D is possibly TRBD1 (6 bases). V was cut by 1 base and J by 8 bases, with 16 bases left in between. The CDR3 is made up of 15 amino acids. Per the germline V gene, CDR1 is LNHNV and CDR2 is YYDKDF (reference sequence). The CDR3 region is CATSRGGRATPTQYF. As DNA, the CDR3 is TGTGCCACCAGCAGAGGGGGGCGGGCTACCCCTACGCAGTATTTT.

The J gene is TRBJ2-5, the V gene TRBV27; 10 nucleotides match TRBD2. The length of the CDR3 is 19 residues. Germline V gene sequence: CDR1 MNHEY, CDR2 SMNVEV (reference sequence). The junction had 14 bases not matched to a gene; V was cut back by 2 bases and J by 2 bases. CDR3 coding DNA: TGTGCCAGCAGTTTAGCCCGCCCGGGACTAGCGCCAATACAAGAGACCCAGTACTTC. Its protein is CASSLARPGLAPIQETQYF.

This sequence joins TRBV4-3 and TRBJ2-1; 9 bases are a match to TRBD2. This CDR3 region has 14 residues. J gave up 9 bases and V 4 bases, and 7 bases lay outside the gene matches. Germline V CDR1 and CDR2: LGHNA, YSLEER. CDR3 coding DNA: TGCGCCAGCAGCCCGGGACTAGCCTCCTTTGAGCAGTTCTTC. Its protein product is CASSPGLASFEQFF.

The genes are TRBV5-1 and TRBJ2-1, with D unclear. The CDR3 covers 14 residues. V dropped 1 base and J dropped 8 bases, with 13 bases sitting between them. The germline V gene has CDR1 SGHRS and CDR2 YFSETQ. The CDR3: CASSLSSRFDEQFF. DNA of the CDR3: TGCGCCAGCAGCTTGTCGTCCCGGTTCGATGAGCAGTTCTTC.

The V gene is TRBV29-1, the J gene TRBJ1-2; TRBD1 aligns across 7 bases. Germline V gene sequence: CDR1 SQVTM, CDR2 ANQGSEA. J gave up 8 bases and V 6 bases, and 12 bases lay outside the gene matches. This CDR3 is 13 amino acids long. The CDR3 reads CSVWPGQREGYTF. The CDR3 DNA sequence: TGCAGCGTCTGGCCGGGACAGCGGGAGGGCTACACCTTC.

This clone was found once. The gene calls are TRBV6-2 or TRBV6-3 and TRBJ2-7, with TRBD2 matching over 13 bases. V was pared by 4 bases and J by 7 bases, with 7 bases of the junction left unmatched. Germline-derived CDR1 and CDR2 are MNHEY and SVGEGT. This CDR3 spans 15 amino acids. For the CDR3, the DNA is TGTGCCAGCAGTTCTTTGGGACTAGCGGGAATAGAGCAGTACTTC. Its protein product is CASSSLGLAGIEQYF.

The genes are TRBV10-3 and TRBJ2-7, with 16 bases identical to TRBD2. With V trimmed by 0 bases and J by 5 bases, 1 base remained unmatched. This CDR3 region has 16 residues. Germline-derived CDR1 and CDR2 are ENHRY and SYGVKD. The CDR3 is CAISESGLAGGHEQYF. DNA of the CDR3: TGTGCCATCAGTGAGTCGGGACTAGCGGGAGGGCACGAGCAGTACTTC.

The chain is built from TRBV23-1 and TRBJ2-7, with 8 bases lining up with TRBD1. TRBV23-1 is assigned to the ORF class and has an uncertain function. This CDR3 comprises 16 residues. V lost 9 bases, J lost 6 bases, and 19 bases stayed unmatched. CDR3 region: CASRPNSGQGRCEQYF. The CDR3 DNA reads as TGCGCCAGTAGACCTAACTCCGGACAGGGTCGATGCGAGCAGTACTTC.